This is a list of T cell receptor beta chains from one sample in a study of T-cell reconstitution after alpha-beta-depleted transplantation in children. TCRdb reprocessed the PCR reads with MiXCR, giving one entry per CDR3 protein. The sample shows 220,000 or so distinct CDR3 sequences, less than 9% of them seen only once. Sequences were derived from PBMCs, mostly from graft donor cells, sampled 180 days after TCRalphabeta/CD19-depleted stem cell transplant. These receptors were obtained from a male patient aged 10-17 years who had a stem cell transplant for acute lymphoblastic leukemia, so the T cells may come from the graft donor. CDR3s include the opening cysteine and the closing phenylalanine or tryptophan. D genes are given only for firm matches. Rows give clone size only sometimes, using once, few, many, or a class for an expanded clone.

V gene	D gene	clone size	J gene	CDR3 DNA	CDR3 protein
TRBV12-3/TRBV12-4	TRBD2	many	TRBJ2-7	TGTGCCAGCAGTTTGAGGGGAGGGGCTTACGAGCAGTACTTC	CASSLRGGAYEQYF
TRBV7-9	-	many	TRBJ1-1	TGTGCCAGCAGCACCAGGGGCTACACTGAAGCTTTCTTT	CASSTRGYTEAFF
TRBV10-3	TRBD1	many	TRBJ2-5	TGTGCCATCAGTGGGTCAGACAGGGGCACTCAAGAGACCCAGTACTTC	CAISGSDRGTQETQYF
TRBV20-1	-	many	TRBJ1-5	TGCAGTGCTAGGCCAGGCACAACAAATCAGCCCCAGCATTTT	CSARPGTTNQPQHF
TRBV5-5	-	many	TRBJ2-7	TGTGCCAGCAGCTTTGGCCAAGAGACCCTCTACGAGCAGTACTTC	CASSFGQETLYEQYF
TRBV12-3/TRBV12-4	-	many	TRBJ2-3	TGTGCCAGCAGTTTAATGGGAGCCACAGATACGCAGTATTTT	CASSLMGATDTQYF
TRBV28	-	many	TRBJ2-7	TGTGCCAGCAGTTCCCTTTTCAGGGAGGCGTACGAGCAGTACTTC	CASSSLFREAYEQYF
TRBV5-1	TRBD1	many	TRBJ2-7	TGCGCCAGCAGCTTTGATGCGGGACAGGGATCCTACGAGCAGTACTTC	CASSFDAGQGSYEQYF
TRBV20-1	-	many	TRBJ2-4	TGCAGTGCGCCGACAGTGCCGTCCAAAAACATTCAGTACTTC	CSAPTVPSKNIQYF
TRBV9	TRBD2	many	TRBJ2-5	TGTGCCAGCAGCGTCACCGGGGGGGCCCAAGAGACCCAGTACTTC	CASSVTGGAQETQYF
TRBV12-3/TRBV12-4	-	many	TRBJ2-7	TGTGCCAGCAGTTCTAGCCTCGGACTATCGTACTTC	CASSSSLGLSYF
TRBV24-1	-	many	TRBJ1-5	TGTGCCACCAGTGCGACAGGTTGGCAGCCCCAGCATTTT	CATSATGWQPQHF
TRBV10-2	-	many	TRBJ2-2	TGCGCCAGCAGGAACGGCAACACCGGGGAGCTGTTTTTT	CASRNGNTGELFF
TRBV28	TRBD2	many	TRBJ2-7	TGTGCCAGCAGTTTATTTGGACTAGCGGGAGGGGAGGAGCAGTACTTC	CASSLFGLAGGEEQYF
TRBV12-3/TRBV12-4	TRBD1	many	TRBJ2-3	TGTGCCAGCACTCTAACAGGGGGCCGCACAGATACGCAGTATTTT	CASTLTGGRTDTQYF
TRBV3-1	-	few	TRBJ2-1	TGTGCCAGCAGCCAAGCCACAGTCCACGTGAGCTCCTACAATGAGCAGTTCTTC	CASSQATVHVSSYNEQFF
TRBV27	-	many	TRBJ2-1	TGTGCCAGCAGTTTTGAACTAGGTCTATACAATGAGCAGTTCTTC	CASSFELGLYNEQFF
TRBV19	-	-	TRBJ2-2	TGTGCCAGTAGTATAGTCGAGGGGGGAGGAACCGGGGAGCTGTTTTTT	CASSIVEGGGTGELFF
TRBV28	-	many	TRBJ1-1	TGTGCCAGCAGTTTAAGGGGTTTGACTGAAGCTTTCTTT	CASSLRGLTEAFF
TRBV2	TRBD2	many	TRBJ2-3	TGTGCCAGCAGGCGCCGGACTAGTGGAGACACAGATACGCAGTATTTT	CASRRRTSGDTDTQYF
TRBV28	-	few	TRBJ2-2	TGTGCCAGCAGTTTACCCGGGGGCACCGGGGAGCTGTTTTTT	CASSLPGGTGELFF
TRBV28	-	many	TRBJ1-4	TGTGCCAGCCGTGGGGGGTATGAAAAACTGTTTTTT	CASRGGYEKLFF
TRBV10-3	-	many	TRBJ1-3	TGTGCCATCACCAGTCATAGGTCTGGAAACACCATATATTTT	CAITSHRSGNTIYF
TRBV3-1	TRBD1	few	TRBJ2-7	TGTGCCAGCAGCCTCGTCGGGCAGGGGGCGGGGGAGCAGTACTTC	CASSLVGQGAGEQYF
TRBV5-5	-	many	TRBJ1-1	TGTGCCAGCAGCTTCCTCTCCAGGGGCCCTGAAGCTTTCTTT	CASSFLSRGPEAFF
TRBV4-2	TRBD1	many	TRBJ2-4	TGTGCCAGCAGCGTCCGGGACAGGGAGAGGATACTAGCCAAAAACATTCAGTACTTC	CASSVRDRERILAKNIQYF
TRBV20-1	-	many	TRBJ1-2	TGCAGTCCAGACAGTTATGGCTACACCTTC	CSPDSYGYTF
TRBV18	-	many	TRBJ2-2	TGTGCCAGCTTCTCCTCCGGGGAGCTGTTTTTT	CASFSSGELFF
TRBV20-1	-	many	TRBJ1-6	TGCAGTGCGTTTCAGACAGTGAATTCACCCCTCCACTTT	CSAFQTVNSPLHF
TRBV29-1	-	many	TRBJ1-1	TGCAGCGTTGAGGGGGGGCAGGGGCTGAACACTGAAGCTTTCTTT	CSVEGGQGLNTEAFF
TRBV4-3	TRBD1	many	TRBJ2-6	TGCGCCAGCAGCCAAGATGACAGGGGTTATCCTGGGGCCAACGTCCTGACTTTC	CASSQDDRGYPGANVLTF
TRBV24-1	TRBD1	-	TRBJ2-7	TGTGCCACCAGTCTGGGACAGGAGGACGAGCAGTACTTC	CATSLGQEDEQYF
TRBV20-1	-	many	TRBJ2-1	TGCAGTGCTAGCGGGAGTATATCCTACAATGAGCAGTTCTTC	CSASGSISYNEQFF
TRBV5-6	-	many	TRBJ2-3	TGTGCCAGCAGCTTGGGACCGGGGCTTAGCACAGATACGCAGTATTTT	CASSLGPGLSTDTQYF
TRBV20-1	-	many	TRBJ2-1	TGCAGTGCCGAGGCTGGACCCGTGTACAATGAGCAGTTCTTC	CSAEAGPVYNEQFF
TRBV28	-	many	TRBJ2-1	TGTGCCAGCAGTTTTGGGGGGTCTTACAATGAGCAGTTCTTC	CASSFGGSYNEQFF
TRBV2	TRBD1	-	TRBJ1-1	TGTGCCAGCAGTGAACTGGACAGGGACACTGAAGCTTTCTTT	CASSELDRDTEAFF
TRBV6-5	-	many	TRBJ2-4	TGTGCCAGCAGTTCCAGGGAGGCCATTCAGTACTTC	CASSSREAIQYF
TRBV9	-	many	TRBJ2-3	TGTGCCAGCAGCGTAGATGGGGCCGGCACAGATACGCAGTATTTT	CASSVDGAGTDTQYF
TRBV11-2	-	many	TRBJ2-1	TGTGCCAGCAGCCCAAGGTCCTCCTACAATGAGCAGTTCTTC	CASSPRSSYNEQFF
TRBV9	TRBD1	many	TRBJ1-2	TGTGCCAGCAGCGTAGGGGACAGGTTGAACTATGGCTACACCTTC	CASSVGDRLNYGYTF
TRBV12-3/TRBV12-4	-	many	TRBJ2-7	TGTGCCAGCAGTTTATTCGGTGGGGCTTTCTACGAGCAGTACTTC	CASSLFGGAFYEQYF
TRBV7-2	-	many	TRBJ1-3	TGTGCCAGCAGCCCTGAGCCCGGGAGGAACACCATATATTTT	CASSPEPGRNTIYF
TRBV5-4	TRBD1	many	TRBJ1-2	TGTGCCAGCAGCCCACACGGACAGGGGCTGTACTATGGCTACACCTTC	CASSPHGQGLYYGYTF
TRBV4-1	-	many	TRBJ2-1	TGCGCCAGCAGCCAGCTCCCGGGGCGCGCAGCGAATGAGCAGTTCTTC	CASSQLPGRAANEQFF
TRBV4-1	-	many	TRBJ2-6	TGCGCCAGCAGCCAAGTCCTTATTACCTCTGGGGCCAACGTCCTGACTTTC	CASSQVLITSGANVLTF
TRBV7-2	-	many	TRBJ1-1	TGTGCCAGCAGCTTACCCCGGACAGCCAACACTGAAGCTTTCTTT	CASSLPRTANTEAFF
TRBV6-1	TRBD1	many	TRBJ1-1	TGTGCCAGCAGTGAAATGCAGGGGGGGGACACTGAAGCTTTCTTT	CASSEMQGGDTEAFF